The clone carrying this TCR beta chain was seen at least ten times. Its antigen is as yet unknown. The data were taken from a study of T cells in Graves' hyperthyroidism and ophthalmopathy. Exclusion of patients followed from uncontrolled infection, other autoimmune disease, pregnancy or lactation. Roughly 9.1 ml of fresh peripheral blood supplied the PBMCs. TCR beta CDR3 sequences were amplified from RNA transcripts. First-round RT-PCR of the TCR CDR3 relied on the HTBI primer set. TCRdb ran MiXCR on the multiplex PCR reads and lists one entry per CDR3 protein. The data hold 600,000 to 900,000 distinct CDR3 sequences, with about 17% observed a single time. Regarding the study as a whole: Most thyroid-expanded clonotypes above 0.001 were also found in blood.

V shed 5 bases and J shed 7 bases, with 20 bases lying between them. The CDR3 is made up of 15 amino acids. Germline V gene lookup returns CDR1 MDHEN and CDR2 SYDVKM. Sequencing used blood. The genes are TRBV28 and TRBJ1-1, with D maybe TRBD1 (5 bases). This sequence was found in a man younger than 35 with Graves' hyperthyroidism. Here the CDR3 reads CASSLMGGGGSEAFF. The CDR3 nucleotides are TGTGCCAGCAGTCTTATGGGGGGGGGGGGGAGTGAAGCTTTCTTT.